These 26 T cell receptor beta chains were sequenced from one sample in a study of monozygotic twins with inflammatory bowel disease (dated 2019 in TCRdb). Library construction relied on 5' RACE. The sequencing machine was an Illumina HiSeq 2500. TCRdb reprocessed the raw reads; every CDR3 protein sequence is a single record, and DNA is not supplied. This sample's table carries 300,000 to 400,000 distinct CDR3 sequences. Around 2% of the sample rests with the top ten. Sequencing was carried out using blood. These TCRs come from a human donor with ulcerative colitis or Crohn's disease, or a healthy co-twin of an affected twin (not recorded which).

The chain uses TRBV5-6 and TRBJ2-7; TCRdb lists TRBD1, though no DNA is available to test this call. Germline-derived CDR1 and CDR2 are SGHDT and YYEEEE. CDR3 length: 15 amino acids. This CDR3 is CASSFGTGLRGEQYF.

The chain combines TRBV10-3 with TRBJ1-2; no DNA is available, so the TRBD1 call from TCRdb remains unchecked. CDR1 is ENHRY and CDR2 is SYGVKD in the germline V gene. The CDR3 spans 13 residues. This chain's CDR3 is CAISDLDSYGYTF.

This chain links TRBV5-1 with TRBJ2-6. The CDR3 is 17 residues long. The V gene's germline CDR1 is SGHRS and CDR2 YFSETQ. The CDR3: CASSLALSFSGANVLTF.

The gene calls are TRBV5-1 and TRBJ1-2. This CDR3 is built from 12 residues. Germline CDR1 SGHRS, CDR2 YFSETQ. CDR3 protein: CASGPDLYGYTF.

The gene calls are TRBV28 and TRBJ2-2; TCRdb proposes TRBD1, but this gene call is untestable without DNA. This CDR3 comprises 15 residues. The V gene's germline CDR1 is MDHEN and CDR2 SYDVKM. This CDR3 reads CASSFPQGASGELFF. Combining the CDR3 with reference TRBV28 and TRBJ2-2 gives the whole variable domain DVKVTQSSRYLVKRTGEKVFLECVQDMDHENMFWYRQDPGLGLRLIYFSYDVKMKEKGDIPEGYSVSREKKERFSLILESASTNQTSMYLCASSFPQGASGELFFGEGSRLTVL.

Here the CDR3 reads CASSYKASGVLIHNEQFF. The J gene is TRBJ2-1, the V gene TRBV6-5; TCRdb reports TRBD2, a call that lacks DNA to check it against. The CDR3 covers 18 residues. CDR1 is MNHEY, CDR2 SVGAGI, per germline.

The chain joins TRBV12-3 or TRBV12-4 to TRBJ2-5. This CDR3 is 14 amino acids long. This CDR3 is CASSLTAVQETQYF.

The CDR3 protein is CASSLRLDWKGTDTQYF. The V gene is TRBV4-1, the J gene TRBJ2-3; TCRdb returns TRBD2, unconfirmable since there is no DNA. The CDR3 is 17 amino acids. From germline, CDR1 is MGHRA and CDR2 YSYEKL.

V and J are TRBV27 and TRBJ2-1. The CDR3 spans 12 residues. The germline V gene encodes CDR1 MNHEY and CDR2 SMNVEV (reference sequence). The CDR3 sequence: CATQASYNEQFF.

This CDR3 is CASSLDRGPETQYF. The gene calls are TRBV12-3 or TRBV12-4 and TRBJ2-5; TCRdb indicates TRBD1, and absent DNA this call remains unverified. This CDR3 comprises 14 residues.

The genes are TRBV28 and TRBJ1-2. This CDR3 contains 12 residues. Germline-derived CDR1 and CDR2 are MDHEN and SYDVKM. The CDR3 loop is CASSSELHGYTF.

This chain joins TRBV12-3 or TRBV12-4 and TRBJ2-1; TCRdb indicates TRBD2, and absent DNA this call remains unverified. The CDR3 is 15 residues long. CDR3: CASSARTSGRHEQFF.

The V call is TRBV12-3 or TRBV12-4, the J call TRBJ1-3. This CDR3 is built from 14 residues. CDR3 sequence reads: CAIMGDLKGNTIYF.

The chain links TRBV6-1 to TRBJ2-2; TCRdb gives TRBD2 as the D gene, but with no DNA this cannot be confirmed. This CDR3 spans 13 amino acids. Germline V CDR1 and CDR2: MNHNS, SASEGT. CDR3 sequence reads: CASRSTIGGELFF.

The chain joins TRBV4-3 to TRBJ2-7; TCRdb outputs TRBD1, but without DNA this stays unchecked. Germline CDR1 and CDR2: LGHNA and YSLEER. This CDR3 is 19 amino acids long. CDR3 in amino acids: CASSQEPGTSNALTYEQYF.

The rearrangement joins TRBV12-3 or TRBV12-4 to TRBJ2-5; there is no DNA to check the TCRdb D call of TRBD2. CDR3 length: 13 residues. The CDR3 here is CASSLGLRQTQYF.

The chain recombines TRBV5-4 with TRBJ2-4. The CDR3 spans 13 residues. The germline V gene has CDR1 SGHNT and CDR2 YYREEE (reference sequence). CDR3 protein: CASSLQRENIQYF.

The V gene is TRBV12-3 or TRBV12-4, the J gene TRBJ2-4; TCRdb reports TRBD1, a call that lacks DNA to check it against. The CDR3 is made up of 20 amino acids. The CDR3 reads CASSSPGQGPQAAAKNIQYF.

The V and J genes are TRBV20-1 and TRBJ2-1; without DNA, the TCRdb call of TRBD1 cannot be checked. CDR3 length: 11 amino acids. From germline, CDR1 is DFQATT and CDR2 SNEGSKA (reference sequence). The CDR3 loop reads CSTFWAKEQFF.

The CDR3: CASSSGRTSYEQYF. The gene calls are TRBV7-9 and TRBJ2-7. From germline, CDR1 is SEHNR and CDR2 FQNEAQ (reference sequence). The length of the CDR3 is 14 residues.

The chain uses TRBV4-1 and TRBJ2-5; the TCRdb call, TRBD1, lacks DNA for checking. CDR1 is MGHRA, CDR2 YSYEKL, per germline. The length of the CDR3 is 14 residues. The chain's CDR3 is CASSQVEGLGTQYF.

The V call is TRBV27, the J call TRBJ2-7. This CDR3 has 15 residues. The germline V gene encodes CDR1 MNHEY and CDR2 SMNVEV (reference sequence). CDR3 protein: CASRGRAAQLYEQYF.

The rearrangement links TRBV12-3 or TRBV12-4 to TRBJ2-1; TCRdb calls TRBD1, which cannot be checked without DNA. The CDR3 extends over 13 amino acids. The chain's CDR3 is CASSPTTGGEQFF.

The V gene is TRBV12-3 or TRBV12-4, the J gene TRBJ2-1. This CDR3 comprises 12 residues. CDR3 region: CASSPESHEQFF.

The V call is TRBV19, the J call TRBJ2-5; TCRdb proposes TRBD1, but this gene call is untestable without DNA. The CDR3 contains 17 residues. Germline-derived CDR1 and CDR2 are LNHDA and SQIVND (reference sequence). CDR3 amino acids: CASSNPGGAGTSETQYF.

This rearrangement joins TRBV6-2 or TRBV6-3 to TRBJ2-1. The CDR3 totals 15 residues. Germline V CDR1 and CDR2: MNHEY, SVGEGT. CDR3 amino acids: CASSPKLSSYNEQFF.